These 32 T cell receptor beta chains were all obtained from the same sample, sequenced in a study of beta chain features in type 1 diabetes. The authors reverse transcribed all of the isolated RNA, so sequencing captured expressed TCRB transcripts. Here immunoSEQ multiplex PCR was the method, and the copy in TCRdb shows in-frame clones only, minus some. The sample lists about 110,000 clones, almost 40% occurring once. Sequencing was carried out using stem cell memory CD4+ T cells from blood. Receptors were obtained from a woman younger than 30 in good health.

This clone has a single count. V usage is TRBV11-3 and J usage is TRBJ2-1; the match to TRBD1 covers 9 bases. The CDR3 spans 14 residues. Germline assignment: CDR1 SGHNT and CDR2 YENEEA. V trimming: 5 bases; J trimming: 8 bases; junction bases outside the gene matches: 7. CDR3 in DNA: TGTGCCAGCAGCCCCCGGACAGGGGACGATGAGCAGTTCTTC. Translated: CASSPRTGDDEQFF.

This clone was recorded a few times. The chain uses TRBV27 and TRBJ2-7, with D perhaps TRBD2 (5 bases). Germline lookup yields CDR1 MNHEY and CDR2 SMNVEV (reference sequence). The germline V and J ends were trimmed by 5 bases and 0 bases, with 20 bases remaining between them. CDR3 length equals 17 residues. CDR3 region: CASSPAGTGWSSYEQYF. CDR3 nucleotides: TGTGCCAGCAGTCCGGCGGGCACGGGTTGGTCCTCCTACGAGCAGTACTTC.

The chain has TRBV29-1 and TRBJ1-1, with 8 bases aligning to TRBD1. The CDR3 loop spans 14 amino acids. V trimming: 3 bases; J trimming: 4 bases; junction bases outside the gene matches: 7. Germline assignment: CDR1 SQVTM and CDR2 ANQGSEA. CDR3 sequence reads: CSVEGQGAFTEAFF. The CDR3 DNA reads TGCAGCGTTGAGGGCCAGGGGGCCTTCACTGAAGCTTTCTTT. Complete variable domain (other parts from reference TRBV29-1 and TRBJ1-1): SAVISQKPSRDICQRGTSLTIQCQVDSQVTMMFWYRQQPGQSLTLIATANQGSEATYESGFVIDKFPISRPNLTFSTLTVSNMSPEDSSIYLCSVEGQGAFTEAFFGQGTRLTVV.

The V gene is TRBV7-9, the J gene TRBJ1-2; the D gene is possibly TRBD1 (6 bases). Trimming cost V 4 bases and J 4 bases, with 16 bases left between them. This CDR3 is 15 amino acids long. Germline V gives CDR1 SEHNR, CDR2 FQNEAQ (reference sequence). CDR3 DNA: TGTGCCAGCAGCTCCATCACAGGGATCTCCTATGGCTACACCTTC. It yields the protein CASSSITGISYGYTF.

V is TRBV28 and J is TRBJ2-3; D might be TRBD1 (6 bases). The CDR3 runs 15 residues. V lost 4 bases to trimming and J lost 0 bases, with 11 bases between them. Germline lookup yields CDR1 MDHEN and CDR2 SYDVKM. CDR3 bases: TGTGCCAGCAGTTCCGACAGGAGAAGCACAGATACGCAGTATTTT. This encodes CASSSDRRSTDTQYF.

The gene calls are TRBV5-4 and TRBJ2-7; perhaps TRBD2 as D (6 bases). Germline V gives CDR1 SGHNT, CDR2 YYREEE (reference sequence). Trimming removed 3 bases from V and 5 bases from J, with 18 bases in between. The length of the CDR3 is 15 residues. This CDR3 reads CASSSPSTGVNEQYF. The CDR3 DNA is TGTGCCAGCAGCTCCCCATCAACGGGGGTCAACGAGCAGTACTTC. Together with reference TRBV5-4 and TRBJ2-7, the CDR3 gives the full variable domain: ETGVTQSPTHLIKTRGQQVTLRCSSQSGHNTVSWYQQALGQGPQFIFQYYREEENGRGNFPPRFSGLQFPNYSSELNVNALELDDSALYLCASSSPSTGVNEQYFGPGTRLTVT.

The V and J genes are TRBV7-2 and TRBJ2-5, with a possible D match to TRBD1 (6 bases). This CDR3 has 14 residues. The V end lost 7 bases, the J end lost 4 bases, and 16 bases lay between the germline ends. Germline CDR1 SGHTA, CDR2 FQGNSA. The CDR3 sequence is CASTLSQGSETQYF. The DNA of the CDR3 is TGTGCCAGCACCCTATCACAGGGTTCAGAGACCCAGTACTTC.

The gene calls are TRBV28 and TRBJ1-2; D remains ambiguous. Germline CDR1 reads MDHEN; CDR2 reads SYDVKM. V was shortened by 5 bases and J by 6 bases, with 10 bases between the two germline ends. CDR3 length equals 12 residues. The CDR3 protein is CASSLWGDGYTF. The CDR3 nucleotides read TGTGCCAGCAGTCTTTGGGGAGATGGCTACACCTTC.

V usage is TRBV2 and J usage is TRBJ1-2, with D tentatively TRBD1 (6 bases). The germline V gene encodes CDR1 SNHLY and CDR2 FYNNEI. V was shortened by 6 bases and J by 4 bases, with 9 bases between the two germline ends. This CDR3 region has 12 residues. DNA for the CDR3: TGTGCCAGCAGGGTAGGGGGCTATGGCTACACCTTC. It is translated as CASRVGGYGYTF. Full variable domain (outside the CDR3, taken from reference TRBV2 and TRBJ1-2): EPEVTQTPSHQVTQMGQEVILRCVPISNHLYFYWYRQILGQKVEFLVSFYNNEISEKSEIFDDQFSVERPDGSNFTLKIRSTKLEDSAMYFCASRVGGYGYTFGSGTRLTVV.

This chain uses TRBV15 with TRBJ2-3, with 15 nucleotides matching TRBD2. The CDR3 runs 20 residues. Germline CDR1 is LNHNV and CDR2 is YYDKDF (reference sequence). Trimming at V came to 0 bases and at J to 5 bases, leaving 12 bases not matched to a gene. CDR3 region: CATSRDYFGLAGGPIDTQYF. The CDR3 DNA reads TGTGCCACCAGCAGAGATTATTTCGGACTAGCGGGAGGGCCGATAGATACGCAGTATTTT.

The chain links TRBV7-2 to TRBJ1-5, with D possibly TRBD1 on 6 matching bases. Between the trimmed V and J ends, which lost 6 bases and 0 bases, there was a span of 12 bases. CDR1 SGHTA and CDR2 FQGNSA come from the germline V gene. This CDR3 contains 15 residues. As DNA, the CDR3 is TGTGCCAGCAGATCGGGGGGCTTTAGCAATCAGCCCCAGCATTTT. Encoded protein: CASRSGGFSNQPQHF.

The chain uses TRBV30 and TRBJ2-7; 7 nucleotides match TRBD2. Germline lookup yields CDR1 GTSNPN and CDR2 SVGIG (reference sequence). V trimming: 2 bases; J trimming: 2 bases; junction bases outside the gene matches: 3. This CDR3 comprises 13 residues. DNA of the CDR3: TGTGCCTGGAGTAGCGGGAATACCTACGAGCAGTACTTC. The encoded protein is CAWSSGNTYEQYF.

The V gene is TRBV5-6, the J gene TRBJ1-5, with 7 positions matching TRBD1. The trim removed 3 bases at V and 4 bases at J, leaving 4 bases unmatched. Germline-derived CDR1 and CDR2 are SGHDT and YYEEEE. The CDR3 extends over 14 amino acids. CDR3 nucleotides: TGTGCCAGCAGCTCCGACAGGGAGAATCAGCCCCAGCATTTT. Residues: CASSSDRENQPQHF.

This clone was counted between two and nine times. The rearrangement joins TRBV7-9 to TRBJ2-7; 7 bases are shared with TRBD2. This CDR3 has 17 residues. J gave up 0 bases and V 5 bases, and 13 bases lay outside the gene matches. The germline CDR1 and CDR2 sequences are SEHNR and FQNEAQ (reference sequence). The CDR3 nucleotides are TGTGCCAGCAGCAGCTACGGGGGGTCTTCGTTCTCCTACGAGCAGTACTTC. The encoded protein is CASSSYGGSSFSYEQYF.

The gene calls are TRBV6-1 and TRBJ1-2; D is unresolved. V lost 5 bases and J 4 bases, leaving 11 bases between the germline ends. Germline CDR1 and CDR2: MNHNS and SASEGT. This CDR3 spans 13 amino acids. DNA of the CDR3: TGTGCCAGCAGTAGCCCGGGGAGCTATGGCTACACCTTC. Its protein product is CASSSPGSYGYTF.

This clone was observed a handful of times. V gene TRBV27 combines with J gene TRBJ1-5; D gene ambiguous. Trimming left V 3 bases short and J 0 bases short, with 9 bases between. The V gene's germline CDR1 is MNHEY and CDR2 SMNVEV (reference sequence). This CDR3 has 15 residues. CDR3 bases: TGTGCCAGCAGTTTTCTGTCAGATAGCAATCAGCCCCAGCATTTT. Translation gives CASSFLSDSNQPQHF.

The chain carries TRBV25-1 and TRBJ1-2, with D perhaps matching TRBD1 (5 bases). Trimming took off 1 base at V and 2 bases at J, with 14 bases between the two ends. The CDR3 is made up of 16 amino acids. Germline CDR1 MGHDK, CDR2 SYGVNS. CDR3 sequence: CASSEFPSGGNYGYTF. The CDR3 DNA reads as TGTGCCAGCAGTGAATTCCCCTCCGGGGGAAACTATGGCTACACCTTC.

The chain joins TRBV7-3 to TRBJ2-7; 15 positions match TRBD2. CDR3 length: 16 residues. After removal of 5 bases from V and 5 bases from J, the junction contained 7 bases not matched to a gene. CDR1 SGHTA and CDR2 FQGTGA come from the germline V gene. CDR3 residues: CASSPGLAGGENEQYF. In DNA form, the CDR3 reads TGTGCCAGCAGCCCGGGACTAGCGGGAGGCGAGAACGAGCAGTACTTC.

The table lists this clone with a few counts. This CDR3 reads CASSLRGRDRVFQTQYF. The CDR3 nucleotides read TGTGCCAGCTCACTTCGGGGCCGGGACAGGGTTTTTCAGACCCAGTACTTC. This chain links TRBV18 with TRBJ2-5, with 9 bases matching TRBD1. The CDR3 contains 17 residues. In germline, CDR1 is KGHSH, CDR2 LQKENI. Germline trimming cut 4 bases from V and 6 bases from J; bases unmatched to any gene: 15.

This chain links TRBV5-1 with TRBJ1-1; 11 bases fit TRBD1. Germline V CDR1 and CDR2: SGHRS, YFSETQ. V dropped 3 bases and J dropped 0; count of bases not matched to a gene: 4. The CDR3 spans 16 residues. The chain's CDR3 is CASSSGQGGLNTEAFF. The CDR3 DNA follows: TGCGCCAGCAGCTCGGGACAGGGGGGGCTGAACACTGAAGCTTTCTTT.

The table lists this clone with a count of one. This chain connects TRBV6-5 to TRBJ2-7, with 8 bases identical to TRBD1. Per the germline V gene, CDR1 is MNHEY and CDR2 is SVGAGI. The CDR3 runs 13 residues. J gave up 6 bases and V 7 bases, and 8 bases lay outside the gene matches. The CDR3 DNA sequence: TGTGCCAGCACCCCCGCAGGGGGCGGCGAGCAGTACTTC. As protein: CASTPAGGGEQYF.

This clone was picked up a small number of times. This chain uses TRBV7-6 with TRBJ2-3; D ambiguous. The CDR3 is made up of 13 amino acids. Trimming took 1 base from V and 3 from J, leaving 5 bases between them. In germline, CDR1 is SGHVS, CDR2 FNYEAQ. The CDR3, as DNA: TGTGCCAGCAGCTTAGGGCAGACAGATACGCAGTATTTT. This encodes CASSLGQTDTQYF.

The V gene is TRBV19, the J gene TRBJ2-5; D unresolved. This CDR3 region has 13 residues. V was pared by 1 base and J by 3 bases, with 6 bases between. Germline CDR1 LNHDA, CDR2 SQIVND (reference sequence). The CDR3 loop is CASSIGAEETQYF. CDR3 nucleotides: TGTGCCAGTAGTATAGGGGCAGAAGAGACCCAGTACTTC.

The rearrangement uses TRBV30 and TRBJ1-2; TRBD1 aligns across 8 bases. Trimming removed 8 bases from V and 8 bases from J; junction bases left unmatched: 13. This CDR3 comprises 13 residues. Germline V CDR1 and CDR2: GTSNPN, SVGIG (reference sequence). The CDR3 reads CASKQGGNGGYTF. CDR3 sequence (DNA): TGTGCCAGCAAACAGGGGGGCAACGGAGGCTACACCTTC.

The chain combines TRBV5-1 with TRBJ2-1; D ambiguous. The CDR3 spans 15 residues. Trimming cost V 0 bases and J 7 bases, with 14 bases left between them. Germline V gene data show CDR1 as SGHRS and CDR2 as YFSETQ. CDR3 bases: TGCGCCAGCAGCTTGGCCGTTGGGCCCCTTAATGAGCAGTTCTTC. This translates into CASSLAVGPLNEQFF.

This clone has only one observation. The V gene is TRBV5-5, the J gene TRBJ1-2; tentative D call: TRBD1 (6 bases). This CDR3 contains 17 residues. V was shortened by 2 bases and J by 6 bases, with 23 bases between the two germline ends. Germline V CDR1 and CDR2: SGHKS, YYEKEE (reference sequence). CDR3 amino acids: CASSLNPTVRGAHGYTF. CDR3 nucleotide sequence: TGTGCCAGCAGCTTAAACCCCACCGTTCGGGGGGCTCATGGCTACACCTTC.

This chain connects TRBV11-2 to TRBJ2-7; a weak D match, TRBD2 (6 bases). The germline CDR1 and CDR2 sequences are SGHAT and FQNNGV. This CDR3 contains 14 residues. Trimming stripped 3 bases from V and 2 bases from J, with 11 bases between. The CDR3 sequence is CASSFSGPTYEQYF. The CDR3 coding sequence is TGTGCCAGCAGCTTTAGCGGACCTACCTACGAGCAGTACTTC.

This clone appeared once. The CDR3 here is CASSGPGQGEETQYF. DNA of the CDR3: TGTGCCAGCAGTGGACCGGGACAGGGGGAAGAGACCCAGTACTTC. The V gene is TRBV28, the J gene TRBJ2-5, with 11 bases aligning to TRBD1. V lost 5 bases and J lost 3; bases outside the gene matches: 5. The CDR3 contains 15 residues. The V gene's germline CDR1 is MDHEN and CDR2 SYDVKM.

The chain employs TRBV5-6 and TRBJ1-5, with 8 bases matching TRBD1. The germline CDR1 and CDR2 sequences are SGHDT and YYEEEE. Losses at the gene ends were 2 bases for V and 5 bases for J; bases not matched to a gene: 9. There are 16 residues in the CDR3. This chain's CDR3 is CASSFRRQGLYQPQHF. CDR3 DNA: TGTGCCAGCAGCTTTAGGAGACAGGGGCTTTATCAGCCCCAGCATTTT. Full variable domain (remainder filled in from reference TRBV5-6 and TRBJ1-5): DAGVTQSPTHLIKTRGQQVTLRCSPKSGHDTVSWYQQALGQGPQFIFQYYEEEERQRGNFPDRFSGHQFPNYSSELNVNALLLGDSALYLCASSFRRQGLYQPQHFGDGTRLSIL.

V usage is TRBV2 and J usage is TRBJ2-1, with 8 bases matching TRBD2. The germline CDR1 and CDR2 sequences are SNHLY and FYNNEI. Trimming took 2 bases from V and 6 from J; bases not matched to a gene: 12. This CDR3 is built from 17 residues. CDR3 DNA sequence: TGTGCCAGCAGTGAAATAGCAAGCGGGAGATTAGGCAATGAGCAGTTCTTC. Its translation is CASSEIASGRLGNEQFF.

The chain joins TRBV2 to TRBJ1-2, with unresolved D. From germline, CDR1 is SNHLY and CDR2 FYNNEI. Trimming removed 4 bases from V and 0 bases from J, with 3 bases in between. CDR3 length: 12 residues. The CDR3 coding sequence is TGTGCCAGCAGTGCAACTAACTATGGCTACACCTTC. Amino acids: CASSATNYGYTF.

The chain joins TRBV5-5 to TRBJ2-7; D may be TRBD2 (5 bases). Germline CDR1 and CDR2: SGHKS and YYEKEE (reference sequence). This CDR3 contains 14 residues. Trimming shortened V by 2 bases and J by 7 bases, and 16 bases separated the two germline ends. In nucleotides, the CDR3 is TGTGCCAGCAGCTTCGGCAGCGGCGGACGGGAGCAGTACTTC. This encodes CASSFGSGGREQYF. The entire variable domain, with the rest obtained from reference TRBV5-5 and TRBJ2-7, is as follows: DAGVTQSPTHLIKTRGQQVTLRCSPISGHKSVSWYQQVLGQGPQFIFQYYEKEERGRGNFPDRFSARQFPNYSSELNVNALLLGDSALYLCASSFGSGGREQYFGPGTRLTVT.